What follows are 8 T cell receptor beta chains derived from one specimen sequenced in a study of cytomegalovirus exposure and HLA in healthy donors (dated by TCRdb to 2016 to 2017). The protocol used for the library was the immunoSEQ multiplex PCR assay. For the multiplex PCR, a mixture combining 60 forward primers for TCR Vbeta segments and 13 reverse primers for TCR Jbeta segments was used. In TCRdb, the immuneACCESS table is reduced to in-frame sequences with V and J assigned. These tables do not hold every clone; where another copy was compared, an unresolved V gene accounts for under half, and the others remain unexplained. The table for this sample lists some 170,000 clones; 82% of them were counted only once. The ten largest clones represent roughly 1.6% of the sample. Material: PBMCs. The receptor set was obtained from a girl aged 10 to 17 in good health and CMV-seropositive.

The chain combines TRBV10-3 with TRBJ2-7; 7 bases match TRBD1. This CDR3 has 13 residues. Germline trimming cut 6 bases from V and 5 bases from J; bases unmatched to any gene: 7. Per the germline V gene, CDR1 is ENHRY and CDR2 is SYGVKD. CDR3 region: CAIRSGTAHEQYF. The CDR3, as DNA: TGTGCCATCAGGTCCGGGACAGCCCACGAGCAGTACTTC.

The chain carries TRBV7-8 and TRBJ2-3, with 10 bases matching TRBD2. CDR1 is SGHVS and CDR2 is FQNEAQ in the germline V gene. The CDR3 is 15 amino acids. V lost 2 bases to trimming and J lost 3 bases; unmatched junction nucleotides: 2. CDR3 protein: CASSLSGGATDTQYF. For the CDR3, the DNA is TGTGCCAGCAGCTTAAGCGGGGGGGCGACAGATACGCAGTATTTT.

This clone was counted between two and nine times. The chain has TRBV11-2 and TRBJ2-1; TRBD1 matches at 8 bases. The junction had 6 bases not matched to a gene; V was cut back by 5 bases and J by 6 bases. CDR3 length equals 14 residues. CDR1 and CDR2 from the germline V gene are SGHAT and FQNNGV. CDR3 residues: CASSPGTGSNEQFF. In DNA form, the CDR3 reads TGTGCCAGCAGCCCCGGGACAGGTTCCAATGAGCAGTTCTTC.

The CDR3 sequence: CASTGDPGGTEAFF. The DNA of the CDR3 is TGTGCCAGCACCGGAGACCCGGGTGGCACTGAAGCTTTCTTT. J is TRBJ1-1 and V is TRBV7-2; D not resolved. CDR1 and CDR2 (germline): SGHTA, FQGNSA. The CDR3 contains 14 residues. V dropped 7 bases and J dropped 4 bases, with 16 bases sitting between them.

This sequence joins TRBV28 and TRBJ1-2; D may be TRBD1 (5 bases). CDR3 size: 11 residues. V shed 6 bases and J shed 7 bases, with 9 bases lying between them. Germline CDR1 and CDR2: MDHEN and SYDVKM. CDR3 sequence: CASRGVGGYTF. Here the CDR3 DNA reads TGTGCCAGCAGAGGGGTGGGTGGCTACACCTTC.

The genes are TRBV4-1 and TRBJ2-5, with D perhaps TRBD2 (5 bases). V was clipped by 0 bases and J by 2 bases, with 7 bases between them. The CDR3 extends over 14 amino acids. CDR1 is MGHRA and CDR2 is YSYEKL in the germline V gene. CDR3 amino acids: CASSQEGRQETQYF. CDR3 DNA sequence: TGCGCCAGCAGCCAAGAGGGGAGACAAGAGACCCAGTACTTC.

The chain couples TRBV30 to TRBJ2-1, with TRBD1 identical over 7 bases. Trimming at V came to 6 bases and at J to 4 bases, leaving 12 bases not matched to a gene. The germline V gene encodes CDR1 GTSNPN and CDR2 SVGIG (reference sequence). The CDR3 loop spans 15 amino acids. CDR3 loop: CACGETGTEYNEQFF. The CDR3 nucleotides are TGTGCCTGTGGGGAGACCGGGACAGAATACAATGAGCAGTTCTTC. The full variable domain, completed using reference TRBV30 and TRBJ2-1, is SQTIHQWPATLVQPVGSPLSLECTVEGTSNPNLYWYRQAAGRGLQLLFYSVGIGQISSEVPQNLSASRPQDRQFILSSKKLLLSDSGFYLCACGETGTEYNEQFFGPGTRLTVL.

The chain links TRBV7-2 to TRBJ1-3; 7 bases fit TRBD1. This CDR3 has 18 residues. Germline lookup yields CDR1 SGHTA and CDR2 FQGNSA. With 2 bases clipped from V and 0 bases from J, the junction kept 10 bases outside the gene matches. In DNA form, the CDR3 reads TGTGCCAGCAGCTTAAGGCCGGGGACAGCCGCCTCTGGAAACACCATATATTTT. Translation gives CASSLRPGTAASGNTIYF.